A selection of T cell receptor beta chains follows, all from one sample in a study of tumor-infiltrating lymphocytes in localized non-small cell lung cancer. Clones were read by immunoSEQ multiplex PCR, and TCRdb kept only the in-frame ones, dropping some. This repertoire shows over 10,000 clones, 80% to 90% found once; its top ten account for about 3.5%. Sequenced sample: uninvolved lung tissue not adjacent to the tumor. Every receptor here comes from a human donor with non-small cell lung cancer. The conserved cysteine and the conserved F or W are not part of the CDR3 here. A D gene is named only where the DNA matches it firmly.

TRBV5-1 TRBD2 ASSTGLAGTPGF
TRBV19 - ASSDWGYRASSYNEQF
TRBV7-2 - ASSQGTYNQPQH
TRBV11-2 - ASSQTRVGTGELF
TRBV11-3 TRBD1 ASSLAGGDTGELF
TRBV7-2 TRBD2 ASSSIVSHAGGEQY
TRBV28 TRBD1 ASLGQITDTQY
TRBV2 TRBD2 ASSGGGLLETQY
TRBV30 - AWRMGNSPLH
TRBV29-1 - SALSSGNTIY
TRBV5-4 TRBD2 ASSLRRGAQETQY
TRBV25-1 - ASTEGGLNTEAF